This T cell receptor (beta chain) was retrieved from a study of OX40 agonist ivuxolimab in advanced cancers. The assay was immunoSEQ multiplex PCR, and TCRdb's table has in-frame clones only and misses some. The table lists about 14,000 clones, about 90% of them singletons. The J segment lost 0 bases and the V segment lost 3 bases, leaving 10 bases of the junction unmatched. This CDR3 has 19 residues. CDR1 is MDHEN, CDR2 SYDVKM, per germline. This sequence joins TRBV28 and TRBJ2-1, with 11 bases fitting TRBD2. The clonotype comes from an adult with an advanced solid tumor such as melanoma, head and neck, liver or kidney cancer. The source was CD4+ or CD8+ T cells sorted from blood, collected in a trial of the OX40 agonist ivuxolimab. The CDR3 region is CASSFEASGRTHSYNEQFF. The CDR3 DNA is TGTGCCAGCAGTTTCGAAGCTAGCGGGAGGACCCACTCCTACAATGAGCAGTTCTTC.